This record concerns one TCR beta chain sequence. This CDR3 is built from 19 residues. J gave up 0 bases and V 4 bases, and 8 bases lay outside the gene matches. Germline CDR1 MDHEN, CDR2 SYDVKM. These data come from a study of blood T cell repertoires in COVID-19. Some clones are missing from TCRdb's copy, which holds only in-frame ones; the method was immunoSEQ multiplex PCR. The data contain under 500,000 clones, 80% to 90% of them singletons. The rearrangement links TRBV28 to TRBJ2-6; 11 bases agree with TRBD1. This sequence was found in a man younger than 45 who had recovered from COVID-19. Material for sequencing was PBMCs or T cells enriched from blood (not recorded which). This CDR3 reads CASSSPGTGGLSGANVLTF. The DNA of the CDR3 is TGTGCCAGCAGTTCGCCCGGGACAGGGGGTCTCTCTGGGGCCAACGTCCTGACTTTC.